The 27 T cell receptor beta chains below all came from one sample that was sequenced in a study of PD-1 blockade in classical Hodgkin lymphoma. Produced via immunoSEQ multiplex PCR; TCRdb's table is partial and in-frame only. The sample contains roughly 100,000 clones, around 90% of which appear only once. The time point: cycle 4 day 1 (C4D1), after five to seven weeks of nivolumab. With no exception, relapse followed autologous stem cell transplantation in all patients, and brentuximab vedotin exposure varied. Sequenced material: peripheral blood mononuclear cells (PBMCs), taken before the fourth cycle of nivolumab. The receptors were sampled from a human donor with classical Hodgkin lymphoma.

The chain combines TRBV19 with TRBJ1-1; D gene unclear. The CDR3 is 15 amino acids. The V gene's germline CDR1 is LNHDA and CDR2 SQIVND (reference sequence). The V and J ends lost 1 base and 1 base respectively, with 10 bases between them. CDR3 in amino acids: CASSIAGLRNTEAFF. DNA for the CDR3: TGTGCCAGTAGTATAGCTGGGTTACGGAACACTGAAGCTTTCTTT.

This chain connects TRBV29-1 to TRBJ2-7; 8 bases line up with TRBD1. This CDR3 has 13 residues. Looked up from germline, CDR1 is SQVTM and CDR2 is ANQGSEA. With 6 bases clipped from V and 4 bases from J, the junction kept 8 bases outside the gene matches. The CDR3 DNA reads as TGCAGCGTGAGACAGGGGTCCGGGTACGAGCAGTACTTC. Translating gives CSVRQGSGYEQYF.

The chain links TRBV15 to TRBJ2-7, with 11 nucleotides matching TRBD2. Per the germline V gene, CDR1 is LNHNV and CDR2 is YYDKDF (reference sequence). J was trimmed by 3 bases and V by 3 bases; bases with no gene match: 4. The CDR3 spans 15 residues. CDR3: CATSRTSGNLYEQYF. The CDR3 DNA follows: TGTGCCACCAGCAGGACTAGCGGGAACCTCTACGAGCAGTACTTC.

V gene TRBV19 combines with J gene TRBJ2-1; D tentatively fits TRBD1 or TRBD2 (5 bases each). Germline V gives CDR1 LNHDA, CDR2 SQIVND (reference sequence). V shed 3 bases and J shed 3 bases, with 15 bases lying between them. This CDR3 spans 16 amino acids. CDR3 region: CASSIDQGGGYNEQFF. CDR3 in DNA: TGTGCCAGTAGTATTGACCAGGGTGGGGGCTACAATGAGCAGTTCTTC. The full variable domain, completed using reference TRBV19 and TRBJ2-1, is DGGITQSPKYLFRKEGQNVTLSCEQNLNHDAMYWYRQDPGQGLRLIYYSQIVNDFQKGDIAEGYSVSREKKESFPLTVTSAQKNPTAFYLCASSIDQGGGYNEQFFGPGTRLTVL.

The chain links TRBV2 to TRBJ1-4; TRBD1 matches 8 bases. Germline V gene data show CDR1 as SNHLY and CDR2 as FYNNEI. The CDR3 runs to 14 residues. V lost 5 bases to trimming and J lost 8 bases; unmatched junction nucleotides: 7. The CDR3 is CASSPPGGPEKLFF. The CDR3 DNA is TGTGCCAGCAGTCCACCAGGGGGCCCAGAAAAACTGTTTTTT. Supplemented by reference TRBV2 and TRBJ1-4, the full variable domain reads EPEVTQTPSHQVTQMGQEVILRCVPISNHLYFYWYRQILGQKVEFLVSFYNNEISEKSEIFDDQFSVERPDGSNFTLKIRSTKLEDSAMYFCASSPPGGPEKLFFGSGTQLSVL.

This clone was detected once. V usage is TRBV6-5 and J usage is TRBJ2-7, with 7 nucleotides matching TRBD2. CDR1 and CDR2 (germline): MNHEY, SVGAGI. The CDR3 runs 15 residues. The V and J ends lost 6 bases and 7 bases, in that order; junction bases with no gene match: 15. The CDR3 sequence: CASSYLTGTTGEQYF. The DNA for the CDR3 is TGTGCCAGCAGCTACCTGACTGGGACTACGGGGGAGCAGTACTTC.

This chain uses TRBV5-4 with TRBJ2-5, with 8 bases identical to TRBD1. This CDR3 has 14 residues. The V segment lost 0 bases and the J segment 5 bases; nucleotides outside the gene matches: 3. Germline CDR1 and CDR2: SGHNT and YYREEE (reference sequence). The CDR3 DNA is TGTGCCAGCAGCTTGGCAGGGGGCGGTGAGACCCAGTACTTC. It encodes CASSLAGGGETQYF. The variable domain in full, with the rest retrieved from reference TRBV5-4 and TRBJ2-5, is ETGVTQSPTHLIKTRGQQVTLRCSSQSGHNTVSWYQQALGQGPQFIFQYYREEENGRGNFPPRFSGLQFPNYSSELNVNALELDDSALYLCASSLAGGGETQYFGPGTRLLVL.

The chain couples TRBV6-1 to TRBJ1-5; D gene ambiguous. Trimming took 11 bases from V and 0 from J, leaving 11 bases between them. The CDR3 consists of 13 residues. Per the germline V gene, CDR1 is MNHNS and CDR2 is SASEGT. CDR3 amino acids: CAGREGSNQPQHF. In DNA form, the CDR3 reads TGTGCCGGGAGGGAGGGTAGCAATCAGCCCCAGCATTTT.

The V gene is TRBV2, the J gene TRBJ1-1; the D is unclear. Per the germline V gene, CDR1 is SNHLY and CDR2 is FYNNEI. The V and J ends lost 2 bases and 0 bases respectively, with 10 bases between them. CDR3 length: 15 amino acids. The DNA for the CDR3 is TGTGCCAGCAGTGAATTTGCCGGTTTGAACACTGAAGCTTTCTTT. Translation gives CASSEFAGLNTEAFF.

This chain joins TRBV5-4 and TRBJ2-3; 12 bases map to TRBD2. The germline V gene encodes CDR1 SGHNT and CDR2 YYREEE (reference sequence). The CDR3 spans 16 residues. V trimming: 0 bases; J trimming: 8 bases; junction bases outside the gene matches: 7. The CDR3 region has the DNA TGTGCCAGCAGCTTGGGGACTAGCGGGAAATCTCTTACGCAGTATTTT. It specifies CASSLGTSGKSLTQYF.

This rearrangement joins TRBV6-5 to TRBJ2-3, with D unresolved. V gave up 8 bases and J gave up 4 bases, with 7 bases separating them. Germline V gene sequence: CDR1 MNHEY, CDR2 SVGAGI. The length of the CDR3 is 11 residues. Written as DNA, the CDR3 is TGTGCCAGCTCCGAGTCAGATACGCAGTATTTT. Translating it yields CASSESDTQYF.

The genes are TRBV30 and TRBJ2-2; D ambiguous. Trimming removed 2 bases from V and 0 bases from J, with 7 bases in between. The CDR3 runs 14 residues. Germline V gene lookup returns CDR1 GTSNPN and CDR2 SVGIG (reference sequence). The CDR3 DNA reads TGTGCCTGGAGTATAGGGCCGAACACCGGGGAGCTGTTTTTT. Residues: CAWSIGPNTGELFF. Based on the CDR3 plus reference TRBV30 and TRBJ2-2, the full variable domain is SQTIHQWPATLVQPVGSPLSLECTVEGTSNPNLYWYRQAAGRGLQLLFYSVGIGQISSEVPQNLSASRPQDRQFILSSKKLLLSDSGFYLCAWSIGPNTGELFFGEGSRLTVL.

The chain combines TRBV2 with TRBJ2-7; TRBD2 agrees at 12 bases. Germline values: CDR1 SNHLY, CDR2 FYNNEI. The CDR3 totals 16 residues. The V and J ends lost 2 bases and 7 bases, in that order; junction bases with no gene match: 9. DNA of the CDR3: TGTGCCAGCAGTGAAACTAGCGGGAGGCCGGAGGGGGAGCAGTACTTC. Residues: CASSETSGRPEGEQYF.

The CDR3, as DNA: TGTGCCAGTACCACTCAGACAGGGTTAACTGAAGCTTTCTTT. Protein product: CASTTQTGLTEAFF. The rearrangement uses TRBV19 and TRBJ1-1; 7 bases line up with TRBD1. Per the germline V gene, CDR1 is LNHDA and CDR2 is SQIVND (reference sequence). The length of the CDR3 is 14 residues. After removal of 7 bases from V and 5 bases from J, the junction contained 10 bases not matched to a gene. The full variable domain, its missing parts supplied by reference TRBV19 and TRBJ1-1, is DGGITQSPKYLFRKEGQNVTLSCEQNLNHDAMYWYRQDPGQGLRLIYYSQIVNDFQKGDIAEGYSVSREKKESFPLTVTSAQKNPTAFYLCASTTQTGLTEAFFGQGTRLTVV.

This CDR3 is CASSLAHQETQYF. CDR3 coding DNA: TGTGCCAGCAGCTTGGCCCACCAAGAGACCCAGTACTTC. The V and J genes are TRBV5-8 and TRBJ2-5; D gene unclear. Per germline, CDR1 SGHTS and CDR2 YDEGEE. V lost 0 bases to trimming and J lost 0 bases, with 3 bases between them. The CDR3 is 13 amino acids.

This chain uses TRBV2 with TRBJ2-5; TRBD2 matches 13 bases. The CDR3 totals 15 residues. Germline lookup yields CDR1 SNHLY and CDR2 FYNNEI. V gave up 4 bases and J gave up 2 bases; unmatched junction bases: 1. The CDR3 sequence: CASSVGLAGQETQYF. The DNA for the CDR3 is TGTGCCAGCAGTGTGGGACTAGCGGGACAAGAGACCCAGTACTTC.

The rearrangement uses TRBV7-2 and TRBJ2-4, with D maybe TRBD2 (6 bases). Trimming removed 0 bases at V and 8 bases at J, with 11 bases between. Germline assignment: CDR1 SGHTA and CDR2 FQGNSA. CDR3 length: 14 amino acids. In DNA form, the CDR3 reads TGTGCCAGCAGCTTAGCTAGCTCGGGAGACATTCAGTACTTC. Its protein product is CASSLASSGDIQYF. Using reference TRBV7-2 and TRBJ2-4 for the parts outside the CDR3, the full variable domain is GAGVSQSPSNKVTEKGKDVELRCDPISGHTALYWYRQSLGQGLEFLIYFQGNSAPDKSGLPSDRFSAERTGGSVSTLTIQRTQQEDSAVYLCASSLASSGDIQYFGAGTRLSVL.

The chain couples TRBV5-4 to TRBJ2-1; 8 nucleotides align to TRBD2. The CDR3 has 14 amino acids. The V and J ends lost 6 bases and 0 bases, in that order; junction bases with no gene match: 2. CDR1 SGHNT and CDR2 YYREEE come from the germline V gene (reference sequence). CDR3 bases: TGTGCCAGCACCAGCGGGAGCTCCTACAATGAGCAGTTCTTC. Translating gives CASTSGSSYNEQFF. The full variable domain, completed using reference TRBV5-4 and TRBJ2-1, is ETGVTQSPTHLIKTRGQQVTLRCSSQSGHNTVSWYQQALGQGPQFIFQYYREEENGRGNFPPRFSGLQFPNYSSELNVNALELDDSALYLCASTSGSSYNEQFFGPGTRLTVL.

The chain links TRBV7-2 to TRBJ2-5; D is undetermined. The germline CDR1 and CDR2 sequences are SGHTA and FQGNSA. The CDR3 is 12 amino acids. Trimming took 5 bases from V and 13 from J, leaving 17 bases between them. The CDR3 here is CASSLRTLPGYF. The CDR3 bases are TGTGCCAGCAGCCTACGAACTCTGCCGGGGTACTTC.

The CDR3 DNA sequence: TGCGCCAGCAGCATTTCTACAGTGAACACTGAAGCTTTCTTT. Protein sequence: CASSISTVNTEAFF. The chain carries TRBV5-1 and TRBJ1-1; D ambiguous. The CDR3 runs 14 residues. Trimming pared 4 bases from V and 0 bases from J, leaving 10 bases between. The germline V gene has CDR1 SGHRS and CDR2 YFSETQ.

The chain combines TRBV5-1 with TRBJ1-5; no firm D call. The CDR3 covers 11 residues. With 4 bases removed from V and 6 bases from J, the gap between germline ends came to 5 bases. Germline V CDR1 and CDR2: SGHRS, YFSETQ. The CDR3 loop is CASSASQPQHF. For the CDR3, the DNA is TGCGCCAGCAGCGCCTCTCAGCCCCAGCATTTT. The variable domain in full, completed from reference TRBV5-1 and TRBJ1-5, reads KAGVTQTPRYLIKTRGQQVTLSCSPISGHRSVSWYQQTPGQGLQFLFEYFSETQRNKGNFPGRFSGRQFSNSRSEMNVSTLELGDSALYLCASSASQPQHFGDGTRLSIL.

The genes are TRBV19 and TRBJ1-1; D not certain. The germline gives CDR1 LNHDA, CDR2 SQIVND (reference sequence). V was clipped by 5 bases and J by 1 base, with 5 bases between them. This CDR3 region has 12 residues. The CDR3 DNA reads TGTGCCAGTAGTTGGGCGAACACTGAAGCTTTCTTT. Protein sequence: CASSWANTEAFF. The full variable domain, its missing parts supplied by reference TRBV19 and TRBJ1-1, is DGGITQSPKYLFRKEGQNVTLSCEQNLNHDAMYWYRQDPGQGLRLIYYSQIVNDFQKGDIAEGYSVSREKKESFPLTVTSAQKNPTAFYLCASSWANTEAFFGQGTRLTVV.

This sequence joins TRBV10-1 and TRBJ2-1; D may be TRBD1 or TRBD2 (5 bases each). This CDR3 has 17 amino acids. Germline CDR1 WNHNN, CDR2 SYGVQD (reference sequence). V gave up 6 bases and J gave up 5 bases, with 23 bases separating them. CDR3 sequence reads: CASSMSPGRPRDNEQFF. The CDR3 DNA reads TGCGCCAGCAGCATGTCTCCGGGACGCCCCAGAGACAATGAGCAGTTCTTC.

The chain employs TRBV7-9 and TRBJ2-1; 11 bases map to TRBD2. The CDR3 totals 17 residues. CDR1 and CDR2 from the germline V gene are SEHNR and FQNEAQ (reference sequence). V dropped 2 bases and J dropped 7; count of bases not matched to a gene: 10. The CDR3 DNA sequence: TGTGCCAGCAGCTTAACTCAAGTGACTAGCGGGGTGAATGAGCAGTTCTTC. Protein product: CASSLTQVTSGVNEQFF.

The rearrangement uses TRBV28 and TRBJ2-2; 9 nucleotides align to TRBD2. Trimming at V came to 6 bases and at J to 1 base, leaving 9 bases not matched to a gene. Germline lookup yields CDR1 MDHEN and CDR2 SYDVKM. The CDR3 length is 17 residues. The chain's CDR3 is CASSPAGGPKNTGELFF. CDR3 nucleotides: TGTGCCAGCAGCCCCGCGGGAGGGCCAAAGAACACCGGGGAGCTGTTTTTT.

This chain joins TRBV7-9 and TRBJ2-7; no reliable D call. There are 14 residues in the CDR3. The V gene lost 1 base and the J gene lost 3 bases, with 10 bases spanning the gap. Per germline, CDR1 SEHNR and CDR2 FQNEAQ (reference sequence). CDR3: CASSLVAYDYEQYF. CDR3 nucleotide sequence: TGTGCCAGCAGCTTAGTCGCCTATGACTACGAGCAGTACTTC.

The chain couples TRBV15 to TRBJ2-3; 9 bases line up with TRBD2. The length of the CDR3 is 15 residues. V gave up 8 bases and J gave up 3 bases; unmatched junction bases: 9. The germline V gene has CDR1 LNHNV and CDR2 YYDKDF (reference sequence). The CDR3: CATGENSGSTDTQYF. The CDR3 coding sequence is TGTGCCACCGGCGAAAATAGCGGGAGTACAGATACGCAGTATTTT.